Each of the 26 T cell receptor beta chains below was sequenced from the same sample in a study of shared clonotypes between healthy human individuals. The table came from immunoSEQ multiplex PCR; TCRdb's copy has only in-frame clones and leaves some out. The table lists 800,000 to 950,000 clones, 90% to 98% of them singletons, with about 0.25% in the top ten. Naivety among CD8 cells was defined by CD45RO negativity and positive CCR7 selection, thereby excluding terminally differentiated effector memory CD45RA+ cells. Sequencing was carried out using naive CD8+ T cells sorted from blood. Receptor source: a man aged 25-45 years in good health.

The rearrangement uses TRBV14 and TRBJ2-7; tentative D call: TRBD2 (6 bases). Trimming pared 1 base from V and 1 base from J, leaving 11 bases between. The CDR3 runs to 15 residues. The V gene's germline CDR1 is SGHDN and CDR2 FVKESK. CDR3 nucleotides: TGTGCCAGCAGCCAAGTACGCGCGGGATCCTACGAGCAGTACTTC. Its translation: CASSQVRAGSYEQYF.

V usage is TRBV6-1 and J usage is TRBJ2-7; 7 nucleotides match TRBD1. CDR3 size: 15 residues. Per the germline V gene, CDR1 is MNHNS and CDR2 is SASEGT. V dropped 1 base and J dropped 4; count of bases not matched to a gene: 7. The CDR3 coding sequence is TGTGCCAGCAGTGAAGAGGGCAGGGGGTGGTACGAGCAGTACTTC. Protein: CASSEEGRGWYEQYF.

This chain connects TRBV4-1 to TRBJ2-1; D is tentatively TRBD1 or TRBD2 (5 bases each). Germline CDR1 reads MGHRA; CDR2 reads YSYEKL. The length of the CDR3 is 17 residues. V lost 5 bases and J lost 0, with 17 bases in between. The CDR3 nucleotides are TGCGCCAGCAGCTTCCGCTCTCAAGGGACCTCCTACAATGAGCAGTTCTTC. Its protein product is CASSFRSQGTSYNEQFF.

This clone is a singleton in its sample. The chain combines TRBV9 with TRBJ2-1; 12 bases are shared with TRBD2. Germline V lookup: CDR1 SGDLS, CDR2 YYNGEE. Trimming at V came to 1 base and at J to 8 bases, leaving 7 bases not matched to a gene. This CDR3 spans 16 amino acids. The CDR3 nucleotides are TGTGCCAGCAGCGTATCGCGACTAGCGGGAGAAGATGAGCAGTTCTTC. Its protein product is CASSVSRLAGEDEQFF.

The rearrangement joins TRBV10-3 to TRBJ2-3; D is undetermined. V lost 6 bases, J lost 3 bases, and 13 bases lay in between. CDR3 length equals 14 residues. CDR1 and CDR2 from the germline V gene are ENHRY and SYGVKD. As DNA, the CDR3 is TGTGCCATCAGGGACGCTGCAGGTACAGATACGCAGTATTTT. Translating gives CAIRDAAGTDTQYF.

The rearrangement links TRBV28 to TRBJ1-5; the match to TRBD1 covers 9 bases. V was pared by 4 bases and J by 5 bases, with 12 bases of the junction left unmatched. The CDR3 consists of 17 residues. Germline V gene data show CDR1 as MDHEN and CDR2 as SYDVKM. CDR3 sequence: CASSSRPTGGADQPQHF. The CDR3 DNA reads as TGTGCCAGCAGTTCCCGGCCTACAGGGGGCGCGGATCAGCCCCAGCATTTT. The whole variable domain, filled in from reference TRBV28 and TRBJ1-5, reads DVKVTQSSRYLVKRTGEKVFLECVQDMDHENMFWYRQDPGLGLRLIYFSYDVKMKEKGDIPEGYSVSREKKERFSLILESASTNQTSMYLCASSSRPTGGADQPQHFGDGTRLSIL.

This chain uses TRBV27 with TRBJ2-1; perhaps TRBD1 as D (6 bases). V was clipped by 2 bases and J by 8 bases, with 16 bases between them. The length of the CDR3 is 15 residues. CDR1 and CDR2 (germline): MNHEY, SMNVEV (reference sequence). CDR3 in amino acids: CASSLTGSVDDEQFF. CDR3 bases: TGTGCCAGCAGTTTAACAGGGTCGGTCGACGATGAGCAGTTCTTC.

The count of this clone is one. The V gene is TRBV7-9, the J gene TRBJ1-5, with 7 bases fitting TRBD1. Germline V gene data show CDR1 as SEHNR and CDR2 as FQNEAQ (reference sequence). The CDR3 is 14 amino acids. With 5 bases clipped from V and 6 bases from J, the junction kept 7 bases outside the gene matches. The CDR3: CASSGGDRAQPQHF. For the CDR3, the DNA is TGTGCCAGCAGCGGGGGGGACAGAGCTCAGCCCCAGCATTTT.

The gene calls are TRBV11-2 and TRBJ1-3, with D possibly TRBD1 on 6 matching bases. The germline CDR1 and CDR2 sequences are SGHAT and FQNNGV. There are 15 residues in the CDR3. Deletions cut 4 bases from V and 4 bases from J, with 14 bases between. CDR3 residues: CASSYPGTLGNTIYF. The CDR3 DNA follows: TGTGCCAGCAGCTACCCCGGGACACTCGGAAACACCATATATTTT.

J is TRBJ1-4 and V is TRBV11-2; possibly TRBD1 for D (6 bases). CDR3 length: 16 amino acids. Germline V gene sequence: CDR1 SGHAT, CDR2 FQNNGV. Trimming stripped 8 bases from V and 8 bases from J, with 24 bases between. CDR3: CASSHLWGQALEKLFF. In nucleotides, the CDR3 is TGTGCCAGCTCGCATTTGTGGGGGCAGGCCCTAGAAAAACTGTTTTTT.

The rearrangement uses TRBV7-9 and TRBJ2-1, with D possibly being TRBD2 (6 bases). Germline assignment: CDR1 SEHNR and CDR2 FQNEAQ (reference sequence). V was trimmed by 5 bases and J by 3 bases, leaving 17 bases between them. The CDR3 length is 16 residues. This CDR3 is CASSLSGLGDYNEQFF. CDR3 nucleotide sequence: TGTGCCAGCAGCCTTTCGGGACTCGGGGACTACAATGAGCAGTTCTTC.

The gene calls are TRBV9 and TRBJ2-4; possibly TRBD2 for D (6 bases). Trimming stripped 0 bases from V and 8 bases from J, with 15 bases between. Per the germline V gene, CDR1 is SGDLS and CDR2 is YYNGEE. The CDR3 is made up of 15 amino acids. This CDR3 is CASSVARGGQDIQYF. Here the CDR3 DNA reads TGTGCCAGCAGCGTAGCTAGGGGAGGCCAAGACATTCAGTACTTC.

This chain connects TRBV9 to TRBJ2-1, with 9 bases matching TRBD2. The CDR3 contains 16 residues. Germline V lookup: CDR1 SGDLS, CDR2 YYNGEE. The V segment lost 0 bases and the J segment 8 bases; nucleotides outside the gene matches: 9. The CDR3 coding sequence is TGTGCCAGCAGCGTAGTTCGGCTAGCGGGAATAGATGAGCAGTTCTTC. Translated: CASSVVRLAGIDEQFF.

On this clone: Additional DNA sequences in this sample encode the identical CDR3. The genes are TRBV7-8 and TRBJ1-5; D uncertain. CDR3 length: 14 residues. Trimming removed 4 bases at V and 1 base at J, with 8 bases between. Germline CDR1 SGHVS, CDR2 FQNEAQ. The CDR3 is CASSSDGSNQPQHF. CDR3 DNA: TGTGCCAGCAGCTCGGACGGAAGCAATCAGCCCCAGCATTTT.

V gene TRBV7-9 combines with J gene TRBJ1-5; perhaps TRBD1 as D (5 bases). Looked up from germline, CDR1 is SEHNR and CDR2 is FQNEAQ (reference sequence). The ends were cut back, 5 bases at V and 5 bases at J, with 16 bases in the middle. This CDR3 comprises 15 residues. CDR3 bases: TGTGCCAGCAGCCGTTCAGGAGGGGAGGATCAGCCCCAGCATTTT. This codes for CASSRSGGEDQPQHF.

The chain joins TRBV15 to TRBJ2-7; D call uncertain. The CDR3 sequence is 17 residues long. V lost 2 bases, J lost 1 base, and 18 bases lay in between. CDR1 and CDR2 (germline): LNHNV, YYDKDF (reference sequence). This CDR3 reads CATSRISPQGISYEQYF. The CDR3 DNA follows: TGTGCCACCAGCAGAATATCTCCACAAGGGATTTCCTACGAGCAGTACTTC.

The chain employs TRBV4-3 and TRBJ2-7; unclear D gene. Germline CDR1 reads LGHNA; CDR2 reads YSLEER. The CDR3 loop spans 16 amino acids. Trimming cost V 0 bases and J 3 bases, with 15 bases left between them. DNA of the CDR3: TGCGCCAGCAGCCAAGAATTCGCGGACCGATTCTACGAGCAGTACTTC. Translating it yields CASSQEFADRFYEQYF.

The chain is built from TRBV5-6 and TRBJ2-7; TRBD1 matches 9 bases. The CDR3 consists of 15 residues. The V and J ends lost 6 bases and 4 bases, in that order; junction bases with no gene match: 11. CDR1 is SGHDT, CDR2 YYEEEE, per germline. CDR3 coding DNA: TGTGCCAGCACCGTGGAACAGGGGGCTCTTTACGAGCAGTACTTC. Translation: CASTVEQGALYEQYF.

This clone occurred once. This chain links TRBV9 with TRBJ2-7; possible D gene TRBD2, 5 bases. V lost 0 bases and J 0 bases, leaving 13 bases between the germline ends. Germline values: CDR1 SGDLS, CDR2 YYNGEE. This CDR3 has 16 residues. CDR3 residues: CASSVAPLAGSYEQYF. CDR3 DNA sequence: TGTGCCAGCAGCGTAGCTCCGCTAGCCGGCTCCTACGAGCAGTACTTC.

The CDR3 loop is CASSLGQGRPEQYF. CDR3 DNA: TGCGCCAGCAGCTTGGGGCAGGGCCGACCCGAGCAGTACTTC. J is TRBJ2-7 and V is TRBV5-1, with D possibly matching TRBD1 (5 bases). This CDR3 is built from 14 residues. Germline V gene data show CDR1 as SGHRS and CDR2 as YFSETQ. V was shortened by 0 bases and J by 6 bases, with 13 bases between the two germline ends. Using reference TRBV5-1 and TRBJ2-7 for the parts outside the CDR3, the full variable domain is KAGVTQTPRYLIKTRGQQVTLSCSPISGHRSVSWYQQTPGQGLQFLFEYFSETQRNKGNFPGRFSGRQFSNSRSEMNVSTLELGDSALYLCASSLGQGRPEQYFGPGTRLTVT.

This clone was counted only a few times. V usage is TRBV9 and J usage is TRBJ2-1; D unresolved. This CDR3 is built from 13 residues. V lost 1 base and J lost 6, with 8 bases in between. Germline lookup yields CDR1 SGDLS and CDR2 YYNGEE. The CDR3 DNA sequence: TGTGCCAGCAGCGTAAGTACGGGCAATGAGCAGTTCTTC. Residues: CASSVSTGNEQFF.

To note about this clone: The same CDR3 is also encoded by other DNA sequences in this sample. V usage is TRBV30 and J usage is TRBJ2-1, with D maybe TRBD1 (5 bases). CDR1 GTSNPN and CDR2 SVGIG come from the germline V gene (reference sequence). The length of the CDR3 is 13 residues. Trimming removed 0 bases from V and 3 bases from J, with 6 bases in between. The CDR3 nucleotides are TGTGCCTGGAGTGTAGGGGTCTACAATGAGCAGTTCTTC. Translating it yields CAWSVGVYNEQFF.

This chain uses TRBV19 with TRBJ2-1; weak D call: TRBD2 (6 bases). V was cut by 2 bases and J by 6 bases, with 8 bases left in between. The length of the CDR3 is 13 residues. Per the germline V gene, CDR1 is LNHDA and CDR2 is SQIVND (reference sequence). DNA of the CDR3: TGTGCCAGTAGTATACGACTAGGCAATGAGCAGTTCTTC. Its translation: CASSIRLGNEQFF.

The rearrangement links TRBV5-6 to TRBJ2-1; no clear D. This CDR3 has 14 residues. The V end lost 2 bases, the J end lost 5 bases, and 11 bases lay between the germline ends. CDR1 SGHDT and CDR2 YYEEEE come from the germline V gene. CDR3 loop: CASSFLRDNNEQFF. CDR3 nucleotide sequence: TGTGCCAGCAGCTTTTTGCGCGATAACAATGAGCAGTTCTTC.

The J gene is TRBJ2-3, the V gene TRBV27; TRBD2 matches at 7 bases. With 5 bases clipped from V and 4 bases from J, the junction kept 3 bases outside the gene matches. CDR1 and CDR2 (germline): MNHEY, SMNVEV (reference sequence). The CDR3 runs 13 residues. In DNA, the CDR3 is TGTGCCAGCAGTGGCGGGAGCGCAGATACGCAGTATTTT. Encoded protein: CASSGGSADTQYF.

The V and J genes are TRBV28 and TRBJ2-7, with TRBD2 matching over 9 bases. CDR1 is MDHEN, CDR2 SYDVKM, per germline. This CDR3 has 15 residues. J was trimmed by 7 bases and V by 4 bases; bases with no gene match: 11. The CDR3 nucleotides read TGTGCCAGCAGTTCTGGACTAGCGAGACTACCAGAGCAGTACTTC. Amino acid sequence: CASSSGLARLPEQYF.